These T cell receptor beta chains were read from a single sample in a study of shared clonotypes between healthy human individuals. Some clones are missing from TCRdb's copy, which holds only in-frame ones; the method was immunoSEQ multiplex PCR. The sample yields more than 550,000 clones, 92% seen once. Input material: naive CD8+ T cells sorted from blood. The receptors were sampled from a man aged 30 to 39 in good health. The CDR3 runs from the conserved cysteine through the conserved F or W. Each record gives: D gene, clone size, V gene, J gene, CDR3 DNA, CDR3 protein. D genes are given only for firm matches. Rows may omit the clone size; those that give it use once, few, many or a size class.

>TRBD2|.|TRBV4-1|TRBJ2-1
TGCGCCAGCAGCCAAGTGGGGGGGGAACTCGGCTCCAATGAGCAGTTCTTC
CASSQVGGELGSNEQFF
>TRBD2|.|TRBV10-3|TRBJ2-1
TGTGCCATCAGCTGGACTAGCGGGAGAGAGTACAATGAGCAGTTCTTC
CAISWTSGREYNEQFF
>.|.|TRBV9|TRBJ2-1
TGTGCCAGCAGCCCCGAGGGAGGACACTGGGAGGAAGATGAGCAGTTCTTC
CASSPEGGHWEEDEQFF
>TRBD2|.|TRBV27|TRBJ2-7
TGTGCCGGCAGTCCTCGACTAGCGGATACTTACGAGCAGTACTTC
CAGSPRLADTYEQYF
>TRBD2|.|TRBV7-9|TRBJ2-7
TGTGCCAGCAGCAGCGGGACTAGCGGAGCCTACGAGCAGTACTTC
CASSSGTSGAYEQYF
>.|.|TRBV28|TRBJ1-1
TGTGCCAGCGAAGTTTCGGGAGTGAACACTGAAGCTTTCTTT
CASEVSGVNTEAFF
>TRBD2|.|TRBV2|TRBJ2-1
TGTGCCAGCACTAGCGGGAGGGCCTACAATGAGCAGTTCTTC
CASTSGRAYNEQFF
>.|.|TRBV7-9|TRBJ1-2
TGTGCCAGCAGCCCTCCTCGATCGGGAGACTATGGCTACACCTTC
CASSPPRSGDYGYTF
>TRBD2|once|TRBV27|TRBJ2-1
TGTGCCAGCAGTTCGACTAGCCCCTACAATGAGCAGTTCTTC
CASSSTSPYNEQFF
>.|.|TRBV5-6|TRBJ2-3
TGTGCCAGCAGCTTGGCTTGGAGGGAGGACACAGATACGCAGTATTTT
CASSLAWREDTDTQYF
>.|.|TRBV11-3|TRBJ1-1
TGTGCCAGCAGCTTAGGCTTCGGGAGTCACACTGAAGCTTTCTTT
CASSLGFGSHTEAFF
>.|.|TRBV7-8|TRBJ2-1
TGTGCCAGCAGCTTAGCTAAAGTCTGGCTAATCAGGAGCTCCTACAATGAGCAGTTCTTC
CASSLAKVWLIRSSYNEQFF
>.|.|TRBV7-2|TRBJ2-5
TGTGCCAGCAGCCCCCACCGGGCTACTCCAACTGAGACCCAGTACTTC
CASSPHRATPTETQYF
>TRBD1|.|TRBV7-8|TRBJ1-1
TGTGCCAGCAGCCTGCGGACAGGGATGAACACTGAAGCTTTCTTT
CASSLRTGMNTEAFF
>TRBD1|.|TRBV7-2|TRBJ2-7
TGTGCCAGCAGCTTACTTGGGACAGGGATAGAGCAGTACTTC
CASSLLGTGIEQYF
>TRBD1|.|TRBV11-2|TRBJ2-7
TGTGCCAGCTCCGGACAGGGCTACGAGCAGTACTTC
CASSGQGYEQYF
>.|once|TRBV7-9|TRBJ2-3
TGTGCCAGTCTCCTTCGGGGAGGAAGCACAGATACGCAGTATTTT
CASLLRGGSTDTQYF
>.|few|TRBV27|TRBJ1-4
TGTGCCAGCAGTTTAACCACCGGGGGTCTAAATGAAAAACTGTTTTTT
CASSLTTGGLNEKLFF
>TRBD2|few|TRBV2|TRBJ2-5
TGTGCCAGCAGTGAAGATACGACTAGCGCGGAGACCCAGTACTTC
CASSEDTTSAETQYF
>TRBD2|.|TRBV5-8|TRBJ2-3
TGTGCCAGCAGCCCCGGGGGGGGTCACACAGATACGCAGTATTTT
CASSPGGGHTDTQYF
>TRBD1|.|TRBV19|TRBJ1-2
TGTGCCAGTAGTTGGGGGACAGAACTTAACTATGGCTACACCTTC
CASSWGTELNYGYTF
>.|.|TRBV7-9|TRBJ2-3
TGTGCCAGCAGCTTCGAGGGCGCACCCACAGATACGCAGTATTTT
CASSFEGAPTDTQYF
>.|.|TRBV7-9|TRBJ2-5
TGTGCCAGCAGCCCCCGGGGGCGAGAGACCCAGTACTTC
CASSPRGRETQYF
>.|.|TRBV4-1|TRBJ2-7
TGCGCCAGCAGCCAAGATGAACAGGGGGGGTACGAGCAGTACTTC
CASSQDEQGGYEQYF
>TRBD2|.|TRBV4-3|TRBJ2-1
TGCGCCAGCAGCCAAGGCTCCGGACTAGCGGGAGATGAGCAGTTCTTC
CASSQGSGLAGDEQFF
>TRBD2|.|TRBV11-3|TRBJ2-1
TGTGCCAGCAGCTCAGGGACTAGCGGGGATACCTACAATGAGCAGTTCTTC
CASSSGTSGDTYNEQFF
>.|.|TRBV7-7|TRBJ2-7
TGTGCTAGCAGCAAAACCCAGGGACACGAGCAGTACTTC
CASSKTQGHEQYF
>.|.|TRBV14|TRBJ2-3
TGTGCCAGCAAACCAGAATGGAACACAGATACGCAGTATTTT
CASKPEWNTDTQYF
>TRBD2|.|TRBV7-9|TRBJ2-5
TGTGCCAGCAGCTCGACGGGACTAGCGGGAGGGCCGAGCGAGACCCAGTACTTC
CASSSTGLAGGPSETQYF
>.|.|TRBV6-1|TRBJ1-5
TGTGCCAGCTGTTTCGTCGCCCTTAGCAATCAGCCCCAGCATTTT
CASCFVALSNQPQHF
>.|.|TRBV7-9|TRBJ2-7
TGTGCCAGCCGCCGGGACACGGCCTACGAGCAGTACTTC
CASRRDTAYEQYF
>.|.|TRBV27|TRBJ2-7
TGTGCCAGCAGTTTATCGGGATATGGGTACGAGCAGTACTTC
CASSLSGYGYEQYF
>.|.|TRBV4-1|TRBJ2-7
TGCGCCAGCAAACCGGGCATCGATGGCTCCTACGAGCAGTACTTC
CASKPGIDGSYEQYF
>.|.|TRBV2|TRBJ2-1
TGTGCCAGCGGAGGGTCCTACAATGAGCAGTTCTTC
CASGGSYNEQFF
>.|.|TRBV27|TRBJ2-2
TGTGCCAGCAGTTTCTTCCCGGACCCTGTTGTGAACACCGGGGAGCTGTTTTTT
CASSFFPDPVVNTGELFF
>.|.|TRBV6-6|TRBJ1-1
TGTGCCAGCAACCAGATGGTATGGGTGAACACTGAAGCTTTCTTT
CASNQMVWVNTEAFF